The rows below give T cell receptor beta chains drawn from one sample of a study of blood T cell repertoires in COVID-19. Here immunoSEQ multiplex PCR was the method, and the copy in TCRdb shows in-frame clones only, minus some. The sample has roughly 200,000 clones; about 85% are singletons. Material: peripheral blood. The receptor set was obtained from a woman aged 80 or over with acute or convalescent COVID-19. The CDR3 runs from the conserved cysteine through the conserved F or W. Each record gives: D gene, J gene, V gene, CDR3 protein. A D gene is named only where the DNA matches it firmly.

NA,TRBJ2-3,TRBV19,CASSPSTDTQYF
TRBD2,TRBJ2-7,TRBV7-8,CASSLDLAGGSYEQYF
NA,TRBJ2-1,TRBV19,CASGARQGEQFF
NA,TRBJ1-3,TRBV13,CASSSQGGNTIYF
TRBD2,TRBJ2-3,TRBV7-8,CASSLAGISGESTDTQYF
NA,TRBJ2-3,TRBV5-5,CASSLRDGGTDTQYF
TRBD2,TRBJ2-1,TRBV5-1,CASSPGALAGGFNEQFF
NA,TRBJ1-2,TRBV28,CASSFLNYGYTF
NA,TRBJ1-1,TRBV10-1,CASSENREIMNTEAFF
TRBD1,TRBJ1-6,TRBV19,CASAPGTANNSPLHF
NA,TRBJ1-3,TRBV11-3,CASSPSRGGNTIYF
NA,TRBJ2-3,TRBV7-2,CASSLAMTNRGDTQYF
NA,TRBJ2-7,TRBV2,CASSSQAYEQYF
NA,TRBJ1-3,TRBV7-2,CASSPGVSGNTIYF
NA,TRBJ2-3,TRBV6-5,CASRQGLGARDTQYF
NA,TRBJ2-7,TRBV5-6,CASSFTSSYEQYF
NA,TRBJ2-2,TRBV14,CASSQARLPGTGELFF
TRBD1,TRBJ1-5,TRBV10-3,CAISVTGEFNQPQHF
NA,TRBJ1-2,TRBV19,CASRQYREDYGYTF
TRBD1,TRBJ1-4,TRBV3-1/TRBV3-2,CASSFGQGEKLFF
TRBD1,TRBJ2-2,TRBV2,CASTPGQYTGELFF
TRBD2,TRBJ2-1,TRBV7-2,CASSLYLAGDYNEQFF
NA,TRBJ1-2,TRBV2,CASSGDEPYYGYTF
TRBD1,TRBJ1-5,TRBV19,CASSISGQGGNQPQHF
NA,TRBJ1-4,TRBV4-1,CASSQVSEKLFF
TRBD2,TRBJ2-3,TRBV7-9,CASSSGLAGGTDTQYF